A selection of T cell receptor beta chains follows, all from one sample in a study of Ad26.COV2.S vaccination and SARS-CoV-2 variants. Sequencing was performed with immunoSEQ multiplex PCR; in TCRdb, only in-frame clones are kept and a portion is missing. The sample records 380,000 or so clones, about 88% being singletons. The sample was peripheral blood, taken in a trial of Ad26.COV2.S vaccine versus placebo. The origin of the receptors is a person aged 18-65 years who received the Ad26.COV2.S COVID-19 vaccine or a placebo. Each CDR3 is given with its conserved first and last residue. D genes are given only for firm matches. Clone size is stated in some rows and not others, as once, few, many or a class when expanded.

clone_size	v_call	j_call	d_call	cdr3_nt	cdr3_aa
-	TRBV28	TRBJ2-7	-	TGTGCCAGCAGTTTTGCGGCCGCCCCCTACGAGCAGTACTTC	CASSFAAAPYEQYF
-	TRBV4-3	TRBJ2-5	TRBD1	TGCGCCAGCAGCCAGTCCAGGGCAGGGGGCATTGAGACCCAGTACTTC	CASSQSRAGGIETQYF
-	TRBV7-2	TRBJ2-5	TRBD2	TGTGCCAGCAGCTTAGAAAGCGGGGCCCAGTACTTC	CASSLESGAQYF
-	TRBV7-9	TRBJ2-1	-	TGTGCCAGCAGCTTAGCGGATAAGGATGAGCAGTTCTTC	CASSLADKDEQFF
-	TRBV4-1	TRBJ1-6	-	TGCGCCAGCGGACGTCAGGGGAGGGATTCACCCCTCCACTTT	CASGRQGRDSPLHF
-	TRBV4-3	TRBJ1-1	-	TGCGCCAGCAGCCAAGAGGGATTTGAAGCTTTCTTT	CASSQEGFEAFF
once	TRBV7-9	TRBJ1-4	-	TGTGCCAGCAGCCACGGACGGATCCGGGGTGAAAAACTGTTTTTT	CASSHGRIRGEKLFF
few	TRBV18	TRBJ1-1	-	TGTGCCAGCTCCCCGACAGGAATTGAAGCTTTCTTT	CASSPTGIEAFF
-	TRBV9	TRBJ2-7	-	TGTGCCAGCAGCGTAGCTGTAGGCTACGAGCAGTACTTC	CASSVAVGYEQYF
-	TRBV9	TRBJ2-7	TRBD1	TGTGCCAGCAGCGTAGAGGCAGGGGGCTTCTACGAGCAGTACTTC	CASSVEAGGFYEQYF
-	TRBV25-1	TRBJ1-1	TRBD1	TGTGCCAGCAGGGAGACAGGGGGCGGCTCTGAAGCTTTCTTT	CASRETGGGSEAFF
-	TRBV4-3	TRBJ1-5	-	TGCGCCAGCAGCCAAGATGGGTATGGCAATCAGCCCCAGCATTTT	CASSQDGYGNQPQHF
-	TRBV6-2/TRBV6-3	TRBJ1-1	TRBD1	TGTGCCAGCAGTTACCTCGCAGGGGGAGTGAACACTGAAGCTTTCTTT	CASSYLAGGVNTEAFF
once	TRBV7-2	TRBJ1-1	-	TGTGCCAGCAGCTTAGGGTCTGTCACTGAAGCTTTCTTT	CASSLGSVTEAFF
once	TRBV5-6	TRBJ2-3	-	TGTGCCAGCAGCTTGGTTGGTCAAGCGAGGTTCACAGATACGCAGTATTTT	CASSLVGQARFTDTQYF
-	TRBV7-9	TRBJ1-6	-	TGTGCCAGCAGTTCGAATAATTCACCCCTCCACTTT	CASSSNNSPLHF
-	TRBV11-2	TRBJ1-6	-	TGTGCCAGCAGCTTAAGGGCCGGTAATTCACCCCTCCACTTT	CASSLRAGNSPLHF
-	TRBV9	TRBJ2-3	TRBD2	TGTGCCAGCAGCGCTTTAGCGGGATCTAGCACAGATACGCAGTATTTT	CASSALAGSSTDTQYF
-	TRBV28	TRBJ1-5	-	TGTGCCAGCAGTTTTACGGGGAGGAGCAATCAGCCCCAGCATTTT	CASSFTGRSNQPQHF
-	TRBV19	TRBJ2-2	-	TGTGCCAGTAGTACAGTGGGCACCGGGGAGCTGTTTTTT	CASSTVGTGELFF
-	TRBV20-1	TRBJ2-7	TRBD1	TGCAGTGCTAGTATTAGGGGGCCAAGCGAGCAGTACTTC	CSASIRGPSEQYF
-	TRBV18	TRBJ1-1	TRBD1	TGTGCCAGCTCACCACGGGACAGGGGACAAGAAGCTTTCTTT	CASSPRDRGQEAFF
-	TRBV19	TRBJ1-5	-	TGTGCCAGTAGTATAAGTCTCGACAACAATCAGCCCCAGCATTTT	CASSISLDNNQPQHF
few	TRBV11-3	TRBJ2-7	-	TGTGCCAGCAGGGAGGGTACCTACGAGCAGTACTTC	CASREGTYEQYF
few	TRBV13	TRBJ2-1	-	TGTGCCAGCAGCTCGGGGGCCTGGCAGGGCGACAATGAGCAGTTCTTC	CASSSGAWQGDNEQFF
once	TRBV12-3/TRBV12-4	TRBJ2-3	-	TGTGCCAGCAGTTTAGCCCACACAGATACGCAGTATTTT	CASSLAHTDTQYF
-	TRBV5-1	TRBJ1-4	-	TGCGCCAGCAGCTTACTAGGGGGGGATAATGAAAAACTGTTTTTT	CASSLLGGDNEKLFF
-	TRBV7-2	TRBJ2-7	TRBD1	TGTGCCAGCAGCTACCGGGACAGGGGCTCCTACGAGCAGTACTTC	CASSYRDRGSYEQYF
-	TRBV19	TRBJ1-5	TRBD1	TGTGCCAGTAGCGGACAGGCTAGCAATCAGCCCCAGCATTTT	CASSGQASNQPQHF
-	TRBV15	TRBJ1-1	-	TGTGCCACCAGCAGAGGGACAATTATGAACACTGAAGCTTTCTTT	CATSRGTIMNTEAFF
-	TRBV7-9	TRBJ2-7	TRBD1	TGTGCCAGCAGCCCTTGGGACAGGTCCTACGAGCAGTACTTC	CASSPWDRSYEQYF
-	TRBV6-9	TRBJ2-1	-	TGTGCCAGCAGTTCACTACAGGGCGGGGCGCAGTTCTTC	CASSSLQGGAQFF
-	TRBV4-2	TRBJ2-4	-	TGTGCCAGCAGCCAGGGGAAGGAGAACATTCAGTACTTC	CASSQGKENIQYF
once	TRBV19	TRBJ1-3	-	TGTGCCAGTAGTATCGGACAGACCCGAAACACCATATATTTT	CASSIGQTRNTIYF
-	TRBV7-2	TRBJ1-2	TRBD1	TGTGCCAGCAGCTCAACCCAACAGGGGAAAGGTGGCTACACCTTC	CASSSTQQGKGGYTF
many	TRBV18	TRBJ1-6	TRBD1	TGTGCCAGCTCCTCCGGACAGGGGAGGTCACCCCTCCACTTT	CASSSGQGRSPLHF
few	TRBV29-1	TRBJ1-6	-	TGCAGCGTACGGGACAACAGTAATAATTCACCCCTCCACTTT	CSVRDNSNNSPLHF
-	TRBV28	TRBJ2-4	-	TGTGCCAGCAGTGACAGTGTAGCCAAAAACATTCAGTACTTC	CASSDSVAKNIQYF
-	TRBV7-2	TRBJ2-3	-	TGTGCCAGCAGCCCGCAAGCGACTAGAGACACAGATACGCAGTATTTT	CASSPQATRDTDTQYF
-	TRBV6-5	TRBJ2-5	-	TGTGCCAGCAGTTTATCGGGAGCGAGTCAGGAGACCCAGTACTTC	CASSLSGASQETQYF
-	TRBV29-1	TRBJ2-3	-	TGCAGCGTTGTTGTCGGCACAGATACGCAGTATTTT	CSVVVGTDTQYF
-	TRBV6-2/TRBV6-3	TRBJ2-7	TRBD2	TGTGCCAGCAGCATAGCGGGAGCTTACGAGCAGTACTTC	CASSIAGAYEQYF
-	TRBV29-1	TRBJ1-5	-	TGCAGCGTTGTTTTCACAGGCAATAGCAATCAGCCCCAGCATTTT	CSVVFTGNSNQPQHF
-	TRBV28	TRBJ2-1	-	TGTGCCAGCAGCTTAGTATACAATGAGCAGTTCTTC	CASSLVYNEQFF
-	TRBV27	TRBJ2-3	-	TGTGCCAGCAGTTTAGGATTAGCGCGCTGGCATACGCAGTATTTT	CASSLGLARWHTQYF
-	TRBV7-8	TRBJ2-7	-	TGTGCCAGCAGCCCGCCCCAGTCCTACGAGCAGTACTTC	CASSPPQSYEQYF
-	TRBV6-5	TRBJ2-1	-	TGTGCCAGCAGGACCGGCCTCTCCTACAATGAGCAGTTCTTC	CASRTGLSYNEQFF
-	TRBV11-3	TRBJ2-4	-	TGTGCCAGCAGCTTAAACAATGACATTCAGTACTTC	CASSLNNDIQYF
-	TRBV28	TRBJ1-3	-	TGTGCCAGCAGTTCCCAGCGATTTGGAAACACCATATATTTT	CASSSQRFGNTIYF
-	TRBV5-1	TRBJ2-7	-	TGCGCCAGCAGCTTGTCAGGAACCTCCTACGAGCAGTACTTC	CASSLSGTSYEQYF
-	TRBV7-3	TRBJ2-1	TRBD2	TGTGCCAGCAGCCCCGGACTAGCGGGAGAACATGAGCAGTTCTTC	CASSPGLAGEHEQFF
-	TRBV27	TRBJ2-2	-	TGTGCCAGCAGTCCCTCCCGGGGCGGGGAGCTGTTTTTT	CASSPSRGGELFF
-	TRBV6-4	TRBJ1-6	-	TGTGCCAGCAGGGAAGAGCCGGGGTCCTATAATTCACCCCTCCACTTT	CASREEPGSYNSPLHF